These T cell receptor beta chains were read from a single sample in a study of spatial heterogeneity in lung cancer. From the 5' RACE reads, TCRdb called clonotypes with MiXCR, one entry per CDR3 protein. The sample contains about 24,000 distinct CDR3 sequences, approximately 9% of which appear only once. Sequencing used lung tumor tissue, obtained at surgery. These receptors all come from a male donor with early-stage non-small cell lung cancer. CDR3s include the opening cysteine and the closing phenylalanine or tryptophan. A D gene is named only where the DNA matches it firmly. Clone size, where shown, is once, few, many, or a class for clones that have expanded.

>-|TRBV27|many|15|TRBJ1-2
TGTGCCAGCAGTTCCGCCGGGGGCGGTAACTATGGCTACACCTTC
CASSSAGGGNYGYTF
>-|TRBV5-1|-|12|TRBJ2-2
TGCGCCAGCAGCTGGGAGACCGGGGAGCTGTTTTTT
CASSWETGELFF
>TRBD2|TRBV27|-|15|TRBJ2-7
TGTGCCAGCAGTTTATCGGGAGGGGCATACTACGAGCAGTACTTC
CASSLSGGAYYEQYF
>-|TRBV20-1|many|13|TRBJ1-2
TGCAGTGCTACAGGGGAAGTGGGCTATGGCTACACCTTC
CSATGEVGYGYTF
>-|TRBV20-1|many|13|TRBJ2-1
TGCAGTGCGAGCGGGTTTTCCAACAATGAGCAGTTCTTC
CSASGFSNNEQFF
>-|TRBV14|-|17|TRBJ2-3
TGTGCCAGCAGCCAAGGGATGTCAAGCAGGGGTGAAGATACGCAGTATTTT
CASSQGMSSRGEDTQYF
>-|TRBV3-1|-|12|TRBJ2-1
TGTGCCAGCAGCCAGCCTGGTAGTGAGCAGTTCTTC
CASSQPGSEQFF
>-|TRBV11-2|few|15|TRBJ2-1
TGTGCCAGCAGTCCACCCGGACATTTCTACAATGAGCAGTTCTTC
CASSPPGHFYNEQFF
>-|TRBV29-1|few|15|TRBJ2-1
TGCAGCGTTCTCGGGAGGCAGGGGGCAAAGAATGAGCAGTTCTTC
CSVLGRQGAKNEQFF
>-|TRBV20-1|many|13|TRBJ1-5
TGCAGTGCTAGGGTGACTCCCGATCAGCCCCAGCATTTT
CSARVTPDQPQHF
>-|TRBV20-1|many|10|TRBJ2-5
TGCAGTGCTAGAGTTGAGACCCAGTACTTC
CSARVETQYF
>TRBD2|TRBV7-6|few|15|TRBJ2-1
TGTGCCAGCAGCTTAACTAGCGGACTGAACAATGAGCAGTTCTTC
CASSLTSGLNNEQFF
>TRBD2|TRBV20-1|many|15|TRBJ2-1
TGCAGTGCTAGACACCCTAGCGGGACTAGCAATGAGCAGTTCTTC
CSARHPSGTSNEQFF
>-|TRBV12-3/TRBV12-4|-|22|TRBJ2-2
TGTGCCAGCAGTCCAGAGAATCGGGCCAGACAACCGGGGAGTTACTCTCGCGGGGAGCTGTTTTTT
CASSPENRARQPGSYSRGELFF
>-|TRBV12-3/TRBV12-4|medium-sized|14|TRBJ2-3
TGTGCCAGCAGTTTCGCTCAACACACAGATACGCAGTATTTT
CASSFAQHTDTQYF
>-|TRBV5-6|-|13|TRBJ2-2
TGTGCCAGCAGCCGTGCGAACACCGGGGAGCTGTTTTTT
CASSRANTGELFF
>TRBD2|TRBV18|few|16|TRBJ2-7
TGTGCCAGCTCACCTCGAGGGACTAGCGGGATCTACGAGCAGTACTTC
CASSPRGTSGIYEQYF
>-|TRBV5-4|-|13|TRBJ2-4
TGTGCCAGCAGCGGAACAGGGAAAAACATTCAGTACTTC
CASSGTGKNIQYF
>-|TRBV6-5|-|16|TRBJ2-4
TGTACTCGGCGGGGGCGTAGATTTGAGGCCAAAAACATTCAGTACTTC
CTRRGRRFEAKNIQYF
>TRBD2|TRBV4-1|-|16|TRBJ2-5
TGCGCCAGCAGCCAAGGGGGACTAGCGGGAGGAGAGACCCAGTACTTC
CASSQGGLAGGETQYF
>-|TRBV12-5|few|14|TRBJ1-6
TGTGCTAGTGGCTCGGACCGGCAGGATTCACCCCTCCACTTT
CASGSDRQDSPLHF
>-|TRBV14|many|16|TRBJ2-5
TGTGCCAGCAGCCAAGAACCCGACAGATTATTGGAGACCCAGTACTTC
CASSQEPDRLLETQYF
>-|TRBV12-3/TRBV12-4|-|13|TRBJ2-1
TGTGCCAGCAGTTCGAACTTGTACAATGAGCAGTTCTTC
CASSSNLYNEQFF
>TRBD2|TRBV5-1|many|14|TRBJ2-3
TGCGCCAGCAGGTGGGGACTAGCGGCAGATACGCAGTATTTT
CASRWGLAADTQYF
>-|TRBV7-6|-|14|TRBJ2-2
TGTGCCAGCAGCTTATCACCTAACACGGGGGAGCTGTTTTTT
CASSLSPNTGELFF
>TRBD2|TRBV7-2|-|15|TRBJ2-7
TGTGCCAGCAGCAGCGGACTAGCGGGAGGCTACGAGCAGTACTTC
CASSSGLAGGYEQYF
>TRBD2|TRBV12-3/TRBV12-4|few|14|TRBJ2-3
TGTGCCAGCAGTCTTTCGGGGGGGCGAGATACGCAGTATTTT
CASSLSGGRDTQYF
>-|TRBV12-3/TRBV12-4|medium-sized|15|TRBJ1-1
TGTGCCAGCAGCCTCAGAAAACCCCAGAACACTGAAGCTTTCTTT
CASSLRKPQNTEAFF
>TRBD1|TRBV20-1|many|13|TRBJ1-5
TGCAGTGCTAGACAGGGGGCGGGTCAGCCCCAGCATTTT
CSARQGAGQPQHF
>-|TRBV19|few|12|TRBJ1-5
TGTGCCAGTAGTCCTCTCCAGGAGCCCCAGCATTTT
CASSPLQEPQHF
>-|TRBV10-3|many|15|TRBJ2-7
TGTGCCATCAGTGACAGACACGCGAGCTCCTACGAGCAGTACTTC
CAISDRHASSYEQYF
>TRBD2|TRBV9|-|14|TRBJ2-5
TGTGCCAGCAGCGTGGGACTAGCCTTAGAGACCCAGTACTTC
CASSVGLALETQYF
>TRBD1|TRBV28|medium-sized|15|TRBJ1-6
TGTGCCAGCAGTTGGGGGACAGGGTACAATTCACCCCTCCACTTT
CASSWGTGYNSPLHF
>-|TRBV6-2/TRBV6-3|many|14|TRBJ2-1
TGTGCCAGCAGCCTTAGGAGCTCCTACAATGAGCAGTTCTTC
CASSLRSSYNEQFF
>TRBD2|TRBV12-3/TRBV12-4|few|11|TRBJ2-7
TGTGCTAGCGGACTAGCCGCCGAGCAGTACTTC
CASGLAAEQYF
>TRBD1|TRBV12-3/TRBV12-4|many|13|TRBJ2-4
TGTGCCAGCAGTTCGGGACAGCAAAACATTCAGTACTTC
CASSSGQQNIQYF
>TRBD2|TRBV6-5|many|17|TRBJ2-1
TGTGCCAGCAGTTACCCCAGGCCAGGACTAGAGGGGCATGAGCAGTTCTTC
CASSYPRPGLEGHEQFF
>TRBD1|TRBV6-5|many|17|TRBJ1-6
TGTGCCAGCAGTCGTTACGTAGGACAGGGAACGAATTCACCCCTCCACTTT
CASSRYVGQGTNSPLHF
>TRBD2|TRBV6-5|-|12|TRBJ2-1
TGTGCCAGCAGTAGCGGGGGAAATGAGCAGTTCTTC
CASSSGGNEQFF
>TRBD2|TRBV29-1|medium-sized|13|TRBJ2-7
TGCAGCGTAGCCGGACTAGCGGGGAACGAGCAGTACTTC
CSVAGLAGNEQYF
>TRBD1|TRBV7-6|many|14|TRBJ1-2
TGTGCCAGCAGCTTAGGGACAGGGGGCTTTGGCTACACCTTC
CASSLGTGGFGYTF
>-|TRBV5-1|medium-sized|15|TRBJ2-5
TGCGCCAGCAGCGCCGTTTCCGGGACAAAAGAGACCCAGTACTTC
CASSAVSGTKETQYF
>TRBD1|TRBV29-1|many|12|TRBJ2-7
TGCAGCGTCACAGGGGGCAACCACGAGCAGTACTTC
CSVTGGNHEQYF